This passage covers 5 T cell receptor beta chains from one sample sequenced in a study of blood T cell repertoires in COVID-19. Some clones are missing from TCRdb's copy, which holds only in-frame ones; the method was immunoSEQ multiplex PCR. The sample contains approximately 360,000 clones, around 87% of which appear only once. The sample was PBMCs or T cells enriched from blood (not recorded which). All receptors derive from a man in his forties in a cohort exposed to, infected with or recovered from COVID-19 (not recorded which).

The chain has TRBV24-1 and TRBJ2-3, with D possibly being TRBD2 (5 bases). This CDR3 contains 14 residues. V lost 6 bases and J lost 5, with 14 bases in between. CDR1 KGHDR and CDR2 SFDVKD come from the germline V gene. CDR3 sequence reads: CATSKSGVKDTQYF. CDR3 nucleotides: TGTGCCACCAGTAAGAGCGGAGTCAAAGATACGCAGTATTTT.

This chain links TRBV18 with TRBJ2-1, with D maybe TRBD1 (5 bases). Looked up from germline, CDR1 is KGHSH and CDR2 is LQKENI. Trimming left V 3 bases short and J 6 bases short, with 15 bases between. The CDR3 is made up of 15 amino acids. The CDR3 region has the DNA TGTGCCAGCTCACCTCAGGACGCGACAGCCAATGAGCAGTTCTTC. Translated: CASSPQDATANEQFF.

The DNA for the CDR3 is TGTGCCAGCAGCCCCGGGACAGGTTTGAGGACAGATACGCAGTATTTT. This sequence encodes CASSPGTGLRTDTQYF. The rearrangement joins TRBV7-8 to TRBJ2-3; TRBD1 aligns across 8 bases. The CDR3 runs 16 residues. Germline V gene sequence: CDR1 SGHVS, CDR2 FQNEAQ. Unmatched junction bases numbered 10, after V lost 5 bases and J lost 3 bases.

The gene calls are TRBV6-5 and TRBJ2-7; maybe TRBD2 (6 bases). Germline V lookup: CDR1 MNHEY, CDR2 SVGAGI. There are 14 residues in the CDR3. Trimming took 6 bases from V and 2 from J, leaving 14 bases between them. Written as DNA, the CDR3 is TGTGCCAGCAGCCGCGGGGAAACTACCTACGAGCAGTACTTC. The encoded protein is CASSRGETTYEQYF.

For the CDR3, the DNA is TGTGCCAGCAGCATGAGACAGGGGCTGAATTCACCCCTCCACTTT. Its protein is CASSMRQGLNSPLHF. The chain combines TRBV6-5 with TRBJ1-6; 8 nucleotides match TRBD1. The ends lost 6 bases at V and 7 bases at J; junction bases unmatched: 8. Germline lookup yields CDR1 MNHEY and CDR2 SVGAGI. This CDR3 is built from 15 residues.